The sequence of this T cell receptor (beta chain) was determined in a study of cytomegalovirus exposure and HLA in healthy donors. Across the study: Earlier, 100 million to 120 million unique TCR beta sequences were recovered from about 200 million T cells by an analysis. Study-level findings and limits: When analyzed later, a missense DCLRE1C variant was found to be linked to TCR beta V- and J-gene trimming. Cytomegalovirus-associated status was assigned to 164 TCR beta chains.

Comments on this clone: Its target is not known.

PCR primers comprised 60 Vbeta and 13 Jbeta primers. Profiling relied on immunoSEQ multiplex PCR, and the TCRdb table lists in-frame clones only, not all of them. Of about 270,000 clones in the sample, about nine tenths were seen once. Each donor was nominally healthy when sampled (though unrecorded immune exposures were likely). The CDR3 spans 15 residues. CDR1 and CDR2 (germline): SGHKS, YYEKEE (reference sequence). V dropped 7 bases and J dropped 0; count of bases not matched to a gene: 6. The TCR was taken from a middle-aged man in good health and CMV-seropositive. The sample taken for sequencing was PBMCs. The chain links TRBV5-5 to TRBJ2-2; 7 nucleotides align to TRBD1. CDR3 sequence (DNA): TGTGCCAGCTCGCCGGGACAGACGAACACCGGGGAGCTGTTTTTT. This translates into CASSPGQTNTGELFF.